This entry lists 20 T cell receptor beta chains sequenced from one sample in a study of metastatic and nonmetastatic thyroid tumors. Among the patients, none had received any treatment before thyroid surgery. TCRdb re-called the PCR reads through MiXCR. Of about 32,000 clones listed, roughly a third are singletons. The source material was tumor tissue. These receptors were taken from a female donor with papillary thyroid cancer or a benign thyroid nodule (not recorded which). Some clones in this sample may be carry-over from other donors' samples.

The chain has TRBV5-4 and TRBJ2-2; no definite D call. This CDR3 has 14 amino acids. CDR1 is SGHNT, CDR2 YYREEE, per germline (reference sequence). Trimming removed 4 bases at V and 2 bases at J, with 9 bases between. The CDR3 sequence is CASSRFTNTGELFF. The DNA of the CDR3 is TGTGCCAGCAGCCGATTCACTAACACCGGGGAGCTGTTTTTT.

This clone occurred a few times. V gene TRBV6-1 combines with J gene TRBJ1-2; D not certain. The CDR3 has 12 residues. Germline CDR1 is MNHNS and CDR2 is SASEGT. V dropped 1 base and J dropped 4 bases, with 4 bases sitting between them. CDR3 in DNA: TGTGCCAGCAGTGAAGGGGGCTATGGCTACACCTTC. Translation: CASSEGGYGYTF.

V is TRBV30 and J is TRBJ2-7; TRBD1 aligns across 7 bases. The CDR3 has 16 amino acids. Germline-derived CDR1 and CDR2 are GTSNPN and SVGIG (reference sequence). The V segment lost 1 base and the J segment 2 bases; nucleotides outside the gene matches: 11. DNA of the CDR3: TGTGCCTGGAGTGAGTCCCGACAGGGAAGGGCCTACGAGCAGTACTTC. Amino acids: CAWSESRQGRAYEQYF. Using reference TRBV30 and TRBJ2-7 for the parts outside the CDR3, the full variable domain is SQTIHQWPATLVQPVGSPLSLECTVEGTSNPNLYWYRQAAGRGLQLLFYSVGIGQISSEVPQNLSASRPQDRQFILSSKKLLLSDSGFYLCAWSESRQGRAYEQYFGPGTRLTVT.

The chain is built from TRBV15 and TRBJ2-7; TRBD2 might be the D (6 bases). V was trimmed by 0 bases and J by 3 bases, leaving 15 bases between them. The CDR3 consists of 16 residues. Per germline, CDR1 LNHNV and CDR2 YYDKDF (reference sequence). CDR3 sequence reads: CATSRDEGTGYYEQYF. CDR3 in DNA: TGTGCCACCAGCAGAGATGAGGGGACTGGGTACTACGAGCAGTACTTC.

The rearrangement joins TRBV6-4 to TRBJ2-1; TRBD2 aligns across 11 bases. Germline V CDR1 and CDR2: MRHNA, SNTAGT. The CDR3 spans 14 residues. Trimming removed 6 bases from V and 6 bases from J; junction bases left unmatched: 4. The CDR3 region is CASRRLAGSNEQFF. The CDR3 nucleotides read TGTGCCAGCAGAAGACTAGCGGGGAGCAATGAGCAGTTCTTC.

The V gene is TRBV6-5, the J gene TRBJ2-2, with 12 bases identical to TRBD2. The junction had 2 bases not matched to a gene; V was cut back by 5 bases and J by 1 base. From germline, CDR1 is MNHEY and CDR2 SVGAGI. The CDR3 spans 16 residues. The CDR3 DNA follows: TGTGCCAGCAGTGTACTAGCGGGAGGGAACACCGGGGAGCTGTTTTTT. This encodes CASSVLAGGNTGELFF.

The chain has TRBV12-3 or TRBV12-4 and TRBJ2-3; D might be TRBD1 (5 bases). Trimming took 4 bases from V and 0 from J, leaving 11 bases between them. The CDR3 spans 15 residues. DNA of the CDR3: TGTGCCAGCAGTTGGGGCGAATCTAGCACAGATACGCAGTATTTT. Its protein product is CASSWGESSTDTQYF.

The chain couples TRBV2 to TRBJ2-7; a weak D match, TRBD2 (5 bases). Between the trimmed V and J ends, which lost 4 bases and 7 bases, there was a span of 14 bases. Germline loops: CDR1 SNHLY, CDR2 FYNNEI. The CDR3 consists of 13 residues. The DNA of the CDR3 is TGTGCCAGCAGTGGGACGCGGACTGGAGAGCAGTACTTC. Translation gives CASSGTRTGEQYF.

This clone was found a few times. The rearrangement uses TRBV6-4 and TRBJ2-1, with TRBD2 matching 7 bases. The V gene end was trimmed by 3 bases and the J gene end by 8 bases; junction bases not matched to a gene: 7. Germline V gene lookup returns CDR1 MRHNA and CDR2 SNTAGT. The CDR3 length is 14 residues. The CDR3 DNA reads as TGTGCCAGCAGTGAGGCTGGGGGGGTAGATGAGCAGTTCTTC. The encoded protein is CASSEAGGVDEQFF.

CDR3 residues: CASSLQRFVPVTSGNTIYF. CDR3 DNA: TGTGCCAGCAGCTTACAAAGATTTGTGCCCGTGACCTCTGGAAACACCATATATTTT. This chain links TRBV11-2 with TRBJ1-3; D is ambiguous. The germline CDR1 and CDR2 sequences are SGHAT and FQNNGV. The V and J ends lost 2 bases and 0 bases respectively, with 20 bases between them. This CDR3 contains 19 residues.

CDR3 region: CSASTGQAAFF. The CDR3 nucleotides are TGCAGTGCTAGTACTGGTCAAGCGGCTTTCTTT. The chain employs TRBV20-1 and TRBJ1-1; D unclear. CDR1 and CDR2 from the germline V gene are DFQATT and SNEGSKA (reference sequence). The CDR3 is 11 residues long. Trimming removed 3 bases from V and 11 bases from J, with 13 bases in between.

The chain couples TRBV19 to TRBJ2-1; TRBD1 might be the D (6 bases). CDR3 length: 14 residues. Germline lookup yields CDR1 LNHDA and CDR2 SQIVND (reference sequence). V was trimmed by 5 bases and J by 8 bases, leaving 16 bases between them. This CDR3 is CASSPRHRVDEQFF. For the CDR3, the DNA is TGTGCCAGTAGTCCAAGACACAGGGTCGATGAGCAGTTCTTC.

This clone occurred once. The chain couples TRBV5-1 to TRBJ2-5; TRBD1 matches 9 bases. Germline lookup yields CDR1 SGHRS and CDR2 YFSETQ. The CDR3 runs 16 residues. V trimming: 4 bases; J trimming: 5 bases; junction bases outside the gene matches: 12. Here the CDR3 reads CASSPEGDRAWETQYF. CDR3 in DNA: TGCGCCAGCAGCCCGGAGGGGGACAGGGCCTGGGAGACCCAGTACTTC.

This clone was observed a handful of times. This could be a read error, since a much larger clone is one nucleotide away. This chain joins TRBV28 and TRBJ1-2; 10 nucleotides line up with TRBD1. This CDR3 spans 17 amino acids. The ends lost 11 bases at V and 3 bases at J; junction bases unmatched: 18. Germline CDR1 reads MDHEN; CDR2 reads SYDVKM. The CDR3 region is CAGKTRDRGLLDYGYTF. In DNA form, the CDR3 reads TGTGCCGGCAAGACGAGGGACAGGGGACTTCTGGACTATGGCTACACCTTC.

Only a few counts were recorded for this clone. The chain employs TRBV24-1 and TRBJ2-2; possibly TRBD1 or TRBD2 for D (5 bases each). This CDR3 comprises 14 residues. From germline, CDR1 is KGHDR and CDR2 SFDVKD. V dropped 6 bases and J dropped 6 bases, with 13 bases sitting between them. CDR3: CATSWGGTAGELFF. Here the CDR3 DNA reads TGTGCCACCAGTTGGGGTGGGACCGCCGGGGAGCTGTTTTTT.

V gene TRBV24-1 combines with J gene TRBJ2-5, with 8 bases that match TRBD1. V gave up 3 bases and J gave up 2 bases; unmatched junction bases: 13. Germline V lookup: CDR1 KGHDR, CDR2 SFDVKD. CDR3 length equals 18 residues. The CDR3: CATSDGTGALKSQETQYF. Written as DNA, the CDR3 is TGTGCCACCAGTGATGGGACAGGTGCCCTTAAATCTCAAGAGACCCAGTACTTC.

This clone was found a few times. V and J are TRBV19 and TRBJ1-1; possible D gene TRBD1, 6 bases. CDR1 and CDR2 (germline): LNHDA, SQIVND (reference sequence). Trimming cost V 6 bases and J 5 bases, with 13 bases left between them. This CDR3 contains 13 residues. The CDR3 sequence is CASSLTGTTEAFF. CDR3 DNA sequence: TGTGCCAGTAGCCTGACAGGAACGACTGAAGCTTTCTTT.

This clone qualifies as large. CDR3 in DNA: TGTGCCAGTAGTAGAAGACAGGGGGCGCGTAATGAGCAGTTCTTC. Translating gives CASSRRQGARNEQFF. V and J are TRBV19 and TRBJ2-1, with 10 bases that match TRBD1. Looked up from germline, CDR1 is LNHDA and CDR2 is SQIVND (reference sequence). The CDR3 is 15 residues long. J gave up 7 bases and V 4 bases, and 7 bases lay outside the gene matches.

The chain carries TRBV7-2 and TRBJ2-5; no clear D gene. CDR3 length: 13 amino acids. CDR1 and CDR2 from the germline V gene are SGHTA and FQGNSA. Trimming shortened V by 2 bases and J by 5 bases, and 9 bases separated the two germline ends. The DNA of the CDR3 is TGTGCCAGCAGCTTAAACGGAGAGGAGACCCAGTACTTC. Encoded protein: CASSLNGEETQYF.

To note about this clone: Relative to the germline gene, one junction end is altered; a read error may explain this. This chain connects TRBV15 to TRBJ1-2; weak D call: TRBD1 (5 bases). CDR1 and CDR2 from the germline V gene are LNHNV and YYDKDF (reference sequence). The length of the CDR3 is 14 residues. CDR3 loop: CATSSATGHYAYTF. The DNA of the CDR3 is TGTGCCACCAGCAGCGCGACTGGACACTATGCCTACACCTTC.